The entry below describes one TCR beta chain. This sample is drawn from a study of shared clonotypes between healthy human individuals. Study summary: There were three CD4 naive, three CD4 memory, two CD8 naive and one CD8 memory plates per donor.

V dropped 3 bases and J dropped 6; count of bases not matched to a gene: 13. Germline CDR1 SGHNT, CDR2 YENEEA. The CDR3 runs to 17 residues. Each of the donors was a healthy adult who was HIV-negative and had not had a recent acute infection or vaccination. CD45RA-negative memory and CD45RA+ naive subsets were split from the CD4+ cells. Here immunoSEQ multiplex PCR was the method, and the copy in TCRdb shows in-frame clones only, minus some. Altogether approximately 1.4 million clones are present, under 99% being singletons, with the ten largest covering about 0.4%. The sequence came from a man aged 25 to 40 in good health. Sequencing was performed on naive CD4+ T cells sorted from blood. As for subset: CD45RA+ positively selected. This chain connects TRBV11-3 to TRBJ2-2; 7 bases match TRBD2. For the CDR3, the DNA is TGTGCCAGCAGCTTCTCTTTGGGACTAAGTTCCCCCGGGGAGCTGTTTTTT. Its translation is CASSFSLGLSSPGELFF.